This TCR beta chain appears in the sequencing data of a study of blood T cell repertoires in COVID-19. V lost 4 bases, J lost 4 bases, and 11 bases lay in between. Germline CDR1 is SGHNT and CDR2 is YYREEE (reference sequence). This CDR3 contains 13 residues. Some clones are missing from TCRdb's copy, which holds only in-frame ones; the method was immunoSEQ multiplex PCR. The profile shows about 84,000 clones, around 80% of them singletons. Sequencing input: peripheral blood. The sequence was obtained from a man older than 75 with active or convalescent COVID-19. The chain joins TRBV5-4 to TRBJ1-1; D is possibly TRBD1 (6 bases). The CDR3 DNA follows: TGTGCCAGCAGCCATACAGGGAGCACTGAAGCTTTCTTT. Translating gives CASSHTGSTEAFF.